The source of this T cell receptor beta chain is a study of CD8 T cells in ankylosing spondylitis. Whole-study findings and limits: Clones tied to disease were said to be significantly enriched in matched ankylosing spondylitis synovial fluid. A TCR beta motif made of 7 to 9 highly homologous variants seemed typical of ankylosing spondylitis blood. In synovial fluid and blood from reactive arthritis, some motif variants were previously reported.

TCRdb recomputed calls from the 5' RACE reads with MiXCR, one row per CDR3 protein. The data contain about 400,000 distinct CDR3 sequences, around 20% of them singletons. The CDR3 extends over 17 amino acids. Germline V gene sequence: CDR1 MNHEY, CDR2 SMNVEV (reference sequence). The germline V and J ends were trimmed by 8 bases and 2 bases, with 24 bases remaining between them. For this clonotype: The antigen is unknown.

The receptor comes from a male donor with ankylosing spondylitis or in good health (not recorded which). This chain uses TRBV27 with TRBJ1-1; possible D gene TRBD1, 5 bases. The source material was blood, either unsorted or a sorted T cell fraction (not recorded which). DNA of the CDR3: TGTGCCAGCCAAGCATTAACGGGGGGAGGCTTAAACACTGAAGCTTTCTTT. Amino acid sequence: CASQALTGGGLNTEAFF.